These 20 T cell receptor beta chains came from one sample sequenced in a study of regulatory T cells in long-lasting Graves disease. Time point given: newly diagnosed GD, antithyroid drugs for less than 3 months. RNA extracted from PBMCs served as the sequencing template. Construction of the TCR beta libraries employed iRepertoire HTBI primers in conjunction with Arm-PCR of CDR3 regions. In TCRdb, the multiplex PCR reads were re-called with MiXCR into one record per CDR3 protein. This sample has around 450,000 distinct CDR3 sequences, with around 16% found just once. A further study also used this sample, focusing on T cells in Graves' hyperthyroidism and ophthalmopathy.

Specimen: peripheral blood mononuclear cells (PBMCs), collected at new diagnosis, from a patient treated with antithyroid drugs. These receptor sequences come from a man between 40 and 49 years old with Graves disease.

This clonotype was picked up a small number of times. The rearrangement joins TRBV9 to TRBJ2-1; TRBD1 agrees at 12 bases. Germline CDR1 SGDLS, CDR2 YYNGEE. Trimming at V came to 0 bases and at J to 9 bases, leaving 7 bases not matched to a gene. This CDR3 spans 16 amino acids. CDR3 sequence reads: CASSVARGQGAGEQFF. CDR3 DNA sequence: TGTGCCAGCAGCGTAGCACGGGGACAGGGGGCGGGTGAGCAGTTCTTC.

The table lists this clonotype with many counts. This chain joins TRBV15 and TRBJ2-7, with TRBD1 matching over 10 bases. The germline CDR1 and CDR2 sequences are LNHNV and YYDKDF (reference sequence). This CDR3 is 16 amino acids long. Trimming at V came to 3 bases and at J to 4 bases, leaving 9 bases not matched to a gene. The CDR3 loop is CATSRSGDRGAYEQYF. DNA of the CDR3: TGTGCCACCAGCAGGTCAGGGGACAGGGGTGCTTACGAGCAGTACTTC.

The chain recombines TRBV3-1 with TRBJ2-7; 12 nucleotides match TRBD2. After removal of 3 bases from V and 5 bases from J, the junction contained 5 bases not matched to a gene. Germline CDR1 reads LGHDT; CDR2 reads YNNKEL (reference sequence). This CDR3 is 15 amino acids long. The DNA for the CDR3 is TGTGCCAGCAGCCAGGGTCTAGCGGGAGGGAACGAGCAGTACTTC. Translating gives CASSQGLAGGNEQYF.

A few counts support this clonotype. The rearrangement uses TRBV11-3 and TRBJ2-6; TRBD2 agrees at 9 bases. Germline V gene data show CDR1 as SGHNT and CDR2 as YENEEA. The CDR3 consists of 19 residues. J gave up 1 base and V 4 bases, and 11 bases lay outside the gene matches. In nucleotides, the CDR3 is TGTGCCAGCAGCTCCCCCCGGCGGGAGGGCCTTTCTGGGGCCAACGTCCTGACTTTC. It codes for CASSSPRREGLSGANVLTF.

This clonotype was observed at least ten times. V and J are TRBV29-1 and TRBJ1-1; D is unclear. The CDR3 has 13 residues. The V gene lost 3 bases and the J gene lost 1 base, with 9 bases spanning the gap. Germline V gene data show CDR1 as SQVTM and CDR2 as ANQGSEA. For the CDR3, the DNA is TGCAGCGTTGACGGTGGCGGGAACACTGAAGCTTTCTTT. It is translated as CSVDGGGNTEAFF. The full variable domain, rest sourced from reference TRBV29-1 and TRBJ1-1, is SAVISQKPSRDICQRGTSLTIQCQVDSQVTMMFWYRQQPGQSLTLIATANQGSEATYESGFVIDKFPISRPNLTFSTLTVSNMSPEDSSIYLCSVDGGGNTEAFFGQGTRLTVV.

This chain joins TRBV2 and TRBJ2-5; 9 bases are shared with TRBD1. V shed 7 bases and J 5 bases; nucleotides not matched to a gene: 11. This CDR3 contains 15 residues. Germline-derived CDR1 and CDR2 are SNHLY and FYNNEI. CDR3 amino acids: CASTGSQGAGETQYF. CDR3 coding DNA: TGTGCCAGCACCGGGTCACAGGGGGCGGGGGAGACCCAGTACTTC.

This chain links TRBV20-1 with TRBJ2-3; 8 bases align to TRBD2. The V gene end was trimmed by 0 bases and the J gene end by 3 bases; junction bases not matched to a gene: 14. Per germline, CDR1 DFQATT and CDR2 SNEGSKA (reference sequence). This CDR3 comprises 18 residues. The CDR3 nucleotides read TGCAGTGCTAGAGATCGGGGGGGGGCGCAGATCGGGACAGATACGCAGTATTTT. Its translation is CSARDRGGAQIGTDTQYF.

This clonotype was detected ten times or more. The chain carries TRBV30 and TRBJ2-5, with D uncertain. The CDR3 is 13 amino acids. V was clipped by 3 bases and J by 1 base, with 9 bases between them. Per the germline V gene, CDR1 is GTSNPN and CDR2 is SVGIG (reference sequence). The CDR3 spells CAWRYTPQETQYF. The CDR3 nucleotides are TGTGCCTGGAGGTATACGCCCCAAGAGACCCAGTACTTC.

This clonotype appeared a few times. J is TRBJ2-3 and V is TRBV28, with 12 bases identical to TRBD2. CDR3 length: 16 amino acids. Germline V gene lookup returns CDR1 MDHEN and CDR2 SYDVKM. With 5 bases clipped from V and 3 bases from J, the junction kept 6 bases outside the gene matches. The CDR3 loop reads CASSGRGLAGTDTQYF. DNA for the CDR3: TGTGCCAGCAGTGGAAGAGGACTAGCGGGAACAGATACGCAGTATTTT.

This clonotype was seen at least ten times. The chain is built from TRBV10-3 and TRBJ2-3; 10 nucleotides agree with TRBD2. CDR3 length: 17 amino acids. Looked up from germline, CDR1 is ENHRY and CDR2 is SYGVKD. Trimming cost V 0 bases and J 5 bases; bases outside gene matches: 8. This CDR3 reads CAISESSPAGGVDTQYF. CDR3 DNA sequence: TGTGCCATCAGTGAGTCGAGTCCAGCGGGAGGGGTAGATACGCAGTATTTT.

This clonotype was found a few times. The chain combines TRBV19 with TRBJ1-5; D gene uncertain. V was trimmed by 1 base and J by 2 bases, leaving 12 bases between them. Germline CDR1 is LNHDA and CDR2 is SQIVND (reference sequence). The CDR3 has 16 residues. The chain's CDR3 is CASSIGIVRGNQPQHF. The DNA for the CDR3 is TGTGCCAGTAGTATAGGTATTGTTAGGGGCAATCAGCCCCAGCATTTT.

This clonotype was detected ten times or more. The CDR3: CASSLISTDTQYF. The CDR3 bases are TGTGCCAGCAGTCTCATTAGCACAGATACGCAGTATTTT. The chain couples TRBV2 to TRBJ2-3; D gene unclear. V was trimmed by 5 bases and J by 0 bases, leaving 6 bases between them. Germline lookup yields CDR1 SNHLY and CDR2 FYNNEI. The CDR3 consists of 13 residues.

CDR3 DNA sequence: TGCGCCAGCAGCTTGGCGGACAGCTATGGCTACACCTTC. Amino acids: CASSLADSYGYTF. The chain joins TRBV5-1 to TRBJ1-2; a weak D match, TRBD1 (6 bases). This CDR3 contains 13 residues. V shed 0 bases and J shed 4 bases, with 7 bases lying between them. The germline V gene has CDR1 SGHRS and CDR2 YFSETQ.

This clonotype was detected only a few times. The chain joins TRBV28 to TRBJ1-4; maybe TRBD1 (6 bases). The V gene's germline CDR1 is MDHEN and CDR2 SYDVKM. The CDR3 extends over 13 amino acids. Trimming took 6 bases from V and 12 from J, leaving 17 bases between them. The CDR3 nucleotides are TGTGCCAGCAGCCCCCGTTGGGGGCCAGAACTGTTTTTT. Residues: CASSPRWGPELFF.

V usage is TRBV19 and J usage is TRBJ2-6; 12 bases match TRBD1. The CDR3 is 19 residues long. Germline V gene sequence: CDR1 LNHDA, CDR2 SQIVND (reference sequence). The V segment lost 7 bases and the J segment 4 bases; nucleotides outside the gene matches: 14. The CDR3: CASTRLGTGGHKGANVLTF. DNA for the CDR3: TGTGCCAGTACTCGCCTTGGGACAGGGGGCCATAAAGGGGCCAACGTCCTGACTTTC.

This clonotype was seen many times. V gene TRBV20-1 combines with J gene TRBJ2-1; 11 nucleotides align to TRBD1. Germline assignment: CDR1 DFQATT and CDR2 SNEGSKA (reference sequence). There are 16 residues in the CDR3. V shed 5 bases, J shed 3 bases, and the junction held 9 bases outside the gene matches. The CDR3 sequence: CSAHPLGTGGYNEQFF. CDR3 nucleotide sequence: TGCAGTGCTCACCCGTTAGGGACAGGGGGCTACAATGAGCAGTTCTTC.

This rearrangement joins TRBV19 to TRBJ1-3, with D unresolved. The CDR3 contains 15 residues. The V and J ends lost 9 bases and 2 bases respectively, with 17 bases between them. CDR1 and CDR2 (germline): LNHDA, SQIVND (reference sequence). CDR3 amino acids: CASRLSAAAGNTIYF. CDR3 DNA sequence: TGTGCCAGCAGACTTTCGGCAGCCGCTGGAAACACCATATATTTT. The complete variable domain, with remaining parts taken from reference TRBV19 and TRBJ1-3, reads DGGITQSPKYLFRKEGQNVTLSCEQNLNHDAMYWYRQDPGQGLRLIYYSQIVNDFQKGDIAEGYSVSREKKESFPLTVTSAQKNPTAFYLCASRLSAAAGNTIYFGEGSWLTVV.

In this sample, this clonotype turned up a few times. Relative to the germline gene, one junction end is altered; a read error may explain this. This sequence joins TRBV12-3 or TRBV12-4 and TRBJ1-5, with unresolved D. CDR3 length: 13 residues. The CDR3 reads CASSLERGQPQHF. DNA of the CDR3: TGTGCCAGCAGCTTAGAACGAGGGCAGCCCCAGCATTTT.

This clonotype showed up just a few times. The rearrangement uses TRBV6-5 and TRBJ2-7, with 7 bases identical to TRBD2. This CDR3 region has 14 residues. J lost 5 bases, V lost 4 bases, and 8 bases had no gene match. CDR1 and CDR2 (germline): MNHEY, SVGAGI. The CDR3 spells CASSSPGLSDEQYF. The CDR3 coding sequence is TGTGCCAGCAGTTCACCGGGACTATCGGACGAGCAGTACTTC.

This clonotype was observed at least ten times. The chain uses TRBV27 and TRBJ1-1, with D unresolved. Per the germline V gene, CDR1 is MNHEY and CDR2 is SMNVEV (reference sequence). The CDR3 has 13 amino acids. The V gene lost 3 bases and the J gene lost 1 base, with 6 bases spanning the gap. In DNA form, the CDR3 reads TGTGCCAGCAGTTTCACGGCGAACACTGAAGCTTTCTTT. Translated: CASSFTANTEAFF.